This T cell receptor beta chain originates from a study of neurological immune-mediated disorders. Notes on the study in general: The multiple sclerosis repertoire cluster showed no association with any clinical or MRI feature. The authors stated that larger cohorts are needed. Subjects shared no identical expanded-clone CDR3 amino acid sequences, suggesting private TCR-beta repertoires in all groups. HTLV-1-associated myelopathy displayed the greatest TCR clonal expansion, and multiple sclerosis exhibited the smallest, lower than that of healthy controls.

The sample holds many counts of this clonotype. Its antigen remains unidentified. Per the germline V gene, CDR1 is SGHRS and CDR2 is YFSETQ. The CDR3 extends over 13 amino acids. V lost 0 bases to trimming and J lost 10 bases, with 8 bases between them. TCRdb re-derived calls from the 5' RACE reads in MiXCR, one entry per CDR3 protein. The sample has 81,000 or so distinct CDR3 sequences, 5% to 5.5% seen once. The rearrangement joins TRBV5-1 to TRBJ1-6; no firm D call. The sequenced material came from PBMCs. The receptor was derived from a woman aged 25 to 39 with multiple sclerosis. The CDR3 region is CASSLEAQSPLHF. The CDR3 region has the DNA TGCGCCAGCAGCTTGGAGGCACAGTCACCCCTCCACTTT.